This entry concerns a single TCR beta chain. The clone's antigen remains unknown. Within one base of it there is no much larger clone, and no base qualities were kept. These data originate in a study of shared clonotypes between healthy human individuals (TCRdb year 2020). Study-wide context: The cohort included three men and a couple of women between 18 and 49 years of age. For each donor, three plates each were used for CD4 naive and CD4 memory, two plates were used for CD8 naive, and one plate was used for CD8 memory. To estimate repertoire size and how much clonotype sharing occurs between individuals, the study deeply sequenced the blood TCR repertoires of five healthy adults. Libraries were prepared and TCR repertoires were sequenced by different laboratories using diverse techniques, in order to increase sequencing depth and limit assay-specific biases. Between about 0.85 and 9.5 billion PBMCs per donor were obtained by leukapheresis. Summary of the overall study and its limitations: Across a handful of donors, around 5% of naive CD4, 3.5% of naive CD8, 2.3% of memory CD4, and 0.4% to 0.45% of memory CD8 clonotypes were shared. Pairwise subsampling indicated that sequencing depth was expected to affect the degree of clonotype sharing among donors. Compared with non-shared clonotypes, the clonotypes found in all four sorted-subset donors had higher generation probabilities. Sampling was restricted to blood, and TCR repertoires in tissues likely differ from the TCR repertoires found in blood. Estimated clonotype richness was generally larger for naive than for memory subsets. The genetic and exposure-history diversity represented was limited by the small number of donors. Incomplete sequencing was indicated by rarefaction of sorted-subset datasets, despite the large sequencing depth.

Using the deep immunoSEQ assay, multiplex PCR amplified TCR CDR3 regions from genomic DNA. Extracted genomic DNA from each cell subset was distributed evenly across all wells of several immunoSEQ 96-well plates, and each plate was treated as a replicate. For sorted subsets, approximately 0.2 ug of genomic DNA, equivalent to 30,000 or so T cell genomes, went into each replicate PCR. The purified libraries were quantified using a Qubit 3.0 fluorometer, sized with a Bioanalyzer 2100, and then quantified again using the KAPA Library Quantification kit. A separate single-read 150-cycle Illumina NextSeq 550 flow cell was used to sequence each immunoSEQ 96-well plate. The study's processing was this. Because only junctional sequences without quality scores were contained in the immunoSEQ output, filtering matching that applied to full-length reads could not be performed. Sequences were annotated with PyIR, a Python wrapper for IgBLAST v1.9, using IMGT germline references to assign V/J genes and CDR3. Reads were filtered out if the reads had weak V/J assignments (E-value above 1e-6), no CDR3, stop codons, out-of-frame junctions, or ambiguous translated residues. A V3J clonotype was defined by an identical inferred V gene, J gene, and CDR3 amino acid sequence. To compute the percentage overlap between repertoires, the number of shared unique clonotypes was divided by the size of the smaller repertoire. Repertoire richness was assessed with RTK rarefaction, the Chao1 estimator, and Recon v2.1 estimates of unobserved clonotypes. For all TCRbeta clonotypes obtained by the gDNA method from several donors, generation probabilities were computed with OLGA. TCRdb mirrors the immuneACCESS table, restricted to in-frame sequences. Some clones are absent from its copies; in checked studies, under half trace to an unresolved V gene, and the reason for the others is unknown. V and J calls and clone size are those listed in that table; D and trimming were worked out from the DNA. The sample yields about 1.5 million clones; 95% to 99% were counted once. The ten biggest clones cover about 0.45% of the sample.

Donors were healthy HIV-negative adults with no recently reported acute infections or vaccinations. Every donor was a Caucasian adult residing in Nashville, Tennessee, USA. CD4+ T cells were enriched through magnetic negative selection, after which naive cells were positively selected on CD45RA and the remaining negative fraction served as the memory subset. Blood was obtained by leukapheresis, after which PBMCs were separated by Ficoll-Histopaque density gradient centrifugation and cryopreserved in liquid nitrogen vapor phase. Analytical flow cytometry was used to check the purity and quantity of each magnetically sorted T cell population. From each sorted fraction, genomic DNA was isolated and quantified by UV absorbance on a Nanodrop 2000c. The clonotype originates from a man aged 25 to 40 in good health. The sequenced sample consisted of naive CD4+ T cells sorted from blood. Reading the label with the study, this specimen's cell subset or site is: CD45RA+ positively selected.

The DNA sequence is as follows: TGTGCCACCAGCAGCGGATTTCCAGAGACCCAGTACTTC. Its amino acids are CATSSGFPETQYF. The receptor chain draws on TRBV15 and TRBJ2-5; the D gene is not confidently resolved. V loses 3 bases of germline sequence and J loses 4 bases, and the interval between the two ends is 9 bases. Reading the germline V gene (reference sequence) gives CDR1 LNHNV and CDR2 YYDKDF. The CDR3 holds 13 amino acids from the cysteine to the phenylalanine. The only DNA kept is the CDR3, 39 bases in frame from the first base. With all but the CDR3 taken from the reference TRBV15 and TRBJ2-5 genes, the full variable domain is: DAMVIQNPRYQVTQFGKPVTLSCSQTLNHNVMYWYQQKSSQAPKLLFHYYDKDFNNEADTPDNFQSRRPNTSFCFLDIRSPGLGDTAMYLCATSSGFPETQYFGPGTRLLVL.